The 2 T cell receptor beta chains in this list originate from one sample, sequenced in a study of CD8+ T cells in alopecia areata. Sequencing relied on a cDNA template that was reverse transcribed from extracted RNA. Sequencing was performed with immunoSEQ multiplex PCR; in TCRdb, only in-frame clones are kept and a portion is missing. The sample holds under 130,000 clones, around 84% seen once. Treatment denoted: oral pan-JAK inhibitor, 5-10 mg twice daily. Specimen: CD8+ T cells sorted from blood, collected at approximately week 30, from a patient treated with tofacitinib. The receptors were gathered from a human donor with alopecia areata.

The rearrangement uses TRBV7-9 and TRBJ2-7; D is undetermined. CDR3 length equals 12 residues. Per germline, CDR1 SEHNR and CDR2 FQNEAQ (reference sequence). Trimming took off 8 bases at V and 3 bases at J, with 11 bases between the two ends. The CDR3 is CASSTASYEQYF. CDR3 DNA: TGTGCCAGCTCCACAGCAAGCTACGAGCAGTACTTC.

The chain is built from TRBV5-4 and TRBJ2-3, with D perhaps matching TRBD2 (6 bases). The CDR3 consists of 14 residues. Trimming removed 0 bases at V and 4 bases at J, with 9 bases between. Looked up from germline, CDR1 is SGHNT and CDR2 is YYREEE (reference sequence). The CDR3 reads CASSLEGLSDTQYF. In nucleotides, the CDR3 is TGTGCCAGCAGCTTGGAGGGACTCTCAGATACGCAGTATTTT.